A selection of T cell receptor beta chains follows, all from one sample in a study of a mutant IDH1 vaccine in newly diagnosed glioma. Their antigens remain unidentified. The protocol was immunoSEQ multiplex PCR, while the TCRdb copy is restricted to in-frame clones and leaves out a portion. The sample holds roughly 43,000 clones, less than 85% seen once. The source material was PBMCs, sampled from a glioma patient whose treatment included an IDH1 peptide vaccine. The receptors originated from a woman aged 18-29 years with glioma. Some clones in this sample may be carry-over from other donors' samples. Both conserved end residues are part of each CDR3. A D gene is named only where the DNA matches it firmly. Size is omitted from some rows. Given values are once, few, many or a class for expanded clones.

CASSPGTGRSNQPQHF,TGTGCCAGCAGCCCCGGGACAGGGAGAAGCAATCAGCCCCAGCATTTT,TRBV7-8,-,TRBD1,TRBJ1-5
CASNPLQGNTGELFF,TGTGCCAGCAATCCCTTACAGGGTAACACCGGGGAGCTGTTTTTT,TRBV6-1,-,-,TRBJ2-2
CASSPSGSYEQYF,TGTGCCAGCAGTCCCAGCGGTTCCTACGAGCAGTACTTC,TRBV6-6,-,-,TRBJ2-7
CASSDFGLKREHDEQFF,TGTGCCAGCAGCGACTTTGGACTTAAAAGGGAACACGATGAGCAGTTCTTC,TRBV11-3,-,-,TRBJ2-1
CASSLEAGAPTSEQFF,TGTGCCAGCAGCTTAGAAGCGGGAGCCCCTACCAGTGAGCAGTTCTTC,TRBV7-9,-,TRBD2,TRBJ2-1
CASSLGFSPLHF,TGTGCCAGCAGCTTAGGGTTCTCACCCCTCCACTTT,TRBV7-2,-,-,TRBJ1-6
CASRLGGGASNEQYF,TGTGCCAGCAGATTGGGTGGGGGGGCCTCCAACGAGCAGTACTTC,TRBV7-8,-,-,TRBJ2-7
CASSYGLYEQYF,TGTGCCAGCAGTTACGGGTTGTACGAGCAGTACTTC,TRBV6-6,-,-,TRBJ2-7
CASTGTGGITGELFF,TGTGCCAGCACGGGGACAGGGGGGATAACCGGGGAGCTGTTTTTT,TRBV2,-,TRBD1,TRBJ2-2
CASSYSALSSYNEQFF,TGTGCCAGTAGTTACAGCGCCTTAAGCTCCTACAATGAGCAGTTCTTC,TRBV19,few,-,TRBJ2-1
CASSYPGRGTEAFF,TGTGCCAGTAGTTACCCAGGACGGGGCACTGAAGCTTTCTTT,TRBV19,few,-,TRBJ1-1
CASSGLAGGYEQYF,TGTGCCAGCAGTGGGCTAGCGGGAGGCTACGAGCAGTACTTC,TRBV2,-,TRBD2,TRBJ2-7
CATRGGLATYNEQFF,TGTGCTACCCGCGGAGGACTAGCGACCTACAATGAGCAGTTCTTC,TRBV6-5,-,TRBD2,TRBJ2-1
CASSFRLGLETQYF,TGTGCCAGCAGCTTCCGGTTGGGGTTGGAGACCCAGTACTTC,TRBV5-8,-,-,TRBJ2-5
CASSHREVVDGAEAFF,TGCGCCAGCAGTCACCGAGAGGTGGTGGACGGAGCTGAAGCTTTCTTT,TRBV23-1,-,-,TRBJ1-1
CASSTNRVSGYTF,TGTGCCAGCAGCACGAACAGGGTATCGGGCTACACCTTC,TRBV7-8,-,-,TRBJ1-2
CSAGNNQPQHF,TGCAGTGCTGGAAACAATCAGCCCCAGCATTTT,TRBV20-1,few,-,TRBJ1-5
CATGTPGHGAFF,TGTGCCACGGGGACTCCAGGCCATGGAGCTTTCTTT,TRBV19,few,-,TRBJ1-1
CASSIDRTSGSPTDTQYF,TGTGCCAGTAGTATAGATAGGACTAGCGGGAGCCCCACAGATACGCAGTATTTT,TRBV19,-,TRBD2,TRBJ2-3
CASSPRQNNEKLFF,TGTGCCAGCAGCCCGCGACAGAATAATGAAAAACTGTTTTTT,TRBV4-2,few,-,TRBJ1-4